This TCR beta chain stems from a study of technical replicates of blood from four donors. Between the trimmed V and J ends, which lost 8 bases and 2 bases, there was a span of 14 bases. Germline CDR1 reads KGHSH; CDR2 reads LQKENI. The CDR3 has 14 residues. Sequencing used immunoSEQ multiplex PCR; TCRdb keeps in-frame clones, though not all of them. Of about 70,000 clones listed, 85% to 95% are singletons. This sequence originates from a human donor in good health. Sequenced input: T cells isolated from PBMCs. This chain connects TRBV18 to TRBJ2-3, with D perhaps matching TRBD1 (6 bases). The CDR3 nucleotides read TGTGCCAGCGGGCACCGGGACACCACAGATACGCAGTATTTT. It is translated as CASGHRDTTDTQYF.